These 20 T cell receptor beta chains share one sample of origin, sequenced in a study of cytomegalovirus exposure and HLA in healthy donors. The PCR made use of 60 Vbeta and 13 Jbeta primers. Generated by immunoSEQ multiplex PCR, the TCRdb table keeps only in-frame clones and is missing some. The sample includes roughly 72,000 clones, under 85% of them seen just once. Sequenced sample: PBMCs. These receptors all stem from a woman in her 40s in good health and CMV-seropositive.

This sequence joins TRBV7-2 and TRBJ1-1, with no clear D. V was clipped by 1 base and J by 2 bases, with 5 bases between them. Germline V gene data show CDR1 as SGHTA and CDR2 as FQGNSA. This CDR3 is 13 amino acids long. The chain's CDR3 is CASSLVHNTEAFF. The DNA for the CDR3 is TGTGCCAGCAGCTTAGTCCATAACACTGAAGCTTTCTTT.

The chain carries TRBV7-9 and TRBJ2-5, with 8 bases fitting TRBD1. The ends lost 6 bases at V and 3 bases at J; junction bases unmatched: 0. Germline CDR1 and CDR2: SEHNR and FQNEAQ (reference sequence). The CDR3 consists of 12 residues. CDR3 region: CASRTGEETQYF. DNA of the CDR3: TGTGCCAGCAGGACAGGGGAAGAGACCCAGTACTTC.

The genes are TRBV5-6 and TRBJ1-2; no reliable D call. Germline lookup yields CDR1 SGHDT and CDR2 YYEEEE. The V end was cut by 3 bases, the J end by 3 bases, with 6 bases between. The CDR3 extends over 12 amino acids. CDR3 coding DNA: TGTGCCAGCAGCTCCGCGGACTATGGCTACACCTTC. It encodes CASSSADYGYTF.

The chain is built from TRBV4-1 and TRBJ2-7; 11 nucleotides match TRBD2. Germline V lookup: CDR1 MGHRA, CDR2 YSYEKL. The CDR3 spans 18 residues. The V segment lost 0 bases and the J segment 4 bases; nucleotides outside the gene matches: 11. The CDR3 protein is CASSQDSQLAGERYEQYF. CDR3 bases: TGCGCCAGCAGCCAAGACTCCCAACTAGCGGGAGAGCGGTACGAGCAGTACTTC.

The chain employs TRBV18 and TRBJ1-1, with 7 bases that match TRBD1. The CDR3 spans 15 residues. Germline values: CDR1 KGHSH, CDR2 LQKENI. J gave up 4 bases and V 4 bases, and 9 bases lay outside the gene matches. The CDR3 bases are TGTGCCAGCTCACAAACAGGGGTCCAGGGCACTGAAGCTTTCTTT. The encoded protein is CASSQTGVQGTEAFF.

This sequence joins TRBV6-5 and TRBJ1-1; D is uncertain. The CDR3 is made up of 13 amino acids. V lost 8 bases and J 4 bases, leaving 14 bases between the germline ends. Per the germline V gene, CDR1 is MNHEY and CDR2 is SVGAGI. CDR3 amino acids: CASGKPGSTEAFF. Here the CDR3 DNA reads TGTGCCAGCGGTAAGCCGGGGAGCACTGAAGCTTTCTTT.

This clone was detected only a few times. This chain joins TRBV29-1 and TRBJ1-2; D perhaps matches TRBD1 (6 bases). V dropped 3 bases and J dropped 6 bases, with 11 bases sitting between them. CDR3 length equals 12 residues. Per germline, CDR1 SQVTM and CDR2 ANQGSEA. The CDR3 spells CSVDWGPDGYTF. The CDR3 region has the DNA TGCAGCGTTGATTGGGGGCCCGATGGCTACACCTTC.

The CDR3 spells CASSSGDTQYF. CDR3 nucleotide sequence: TGTGCCAGCAGTTCCGGGGATACGCAGTATTTT. The J gene is TRBJ2-3, the V gene TRBV6-5; no definite D call. CDR3 length equals 11 residues. In germline, CDR1 is MNHEY, CDR2 SVGAGI. Trimming left V 4 bases short and J 6 bases short, with 5 bases between.

The chain employs TRBV11-1 and TRBJ2-3, with 10 positions matching TRBD2. The CDR3 has 14 residues. The germline CDR1 and CDR2 sequences are SGHAT and FQDESV (reference sequence). Trimming took 10 bases from V and 0 from J; bases not matched to a gene: 4. In DNA, the CDR3 is TGTGCCACCCGGACTAGCGGAAGCACAGATACGCAGTATTTT. Amino acids: CATRTSGSTDTQYF.

V and J are TRBV6-6 and TRBJ1-2, with unresolved D. The CDR3 spans 13 residues. Trimming removed 6 bases at V and 7 bases at J, with 15 bases between. The germline V gene encodes CDR1 MNHNY and CDR2 SVGAGI (reference sequence). The CDR3 spells CASSTIPAAGYTF. CDR3 in DNA: TGTGCCAGCAGCACTATTCCGGCCGCTGGCTACACCTTC.

This sequence joins TRBV5-6 and TRBJ1-5, with D unresolved. The CDR3 runs to 12 residues. With 5 bases removed from V and 5 bases from J, the gap between germline ends came to 8 bases. The germline V gene has CDR1 SGHDT and CDR2 YYEEEE. The CDR3 DNA is TGTGCCAGCAGTACCCAGGATCAGCCCCAGCATTTT. This translates into CASSTQDQPQHF. Filled out from reference TRBV5-6 and TRBJ1-5, the complete variable domain reads DAGVTQSPTHLIKTRGQQVTLRCSPKSGHDTVSWYQQALGQGPQFIFQYYEEEERQRGNFPDRFSGHQFPNYSSELNVNALLLGDSALYLCASSTQDQPQHFGDGTRLSIL.

The chain carries TRBV18 and TRBJ1-2; D ambiguous. This CDR3 has 16 residues. V was clipped by 4 bases and J by 3 bases, with 18 bases between them. In germline, CDR1 is KGHSH, CDR2 LQKENI. The CDR3 sequence is CASSQLDLNLDYGYTF. The CDR3 DNA sequence: TGTGCCAGCTCACAACTCGATCTGAATTTGGACTATGGCTACACCTTC.

V gene TRBV6-5 combines with J gene TRBJ1-5; tentatively, D is TRBD1 (6 bases). This CDR3 spans 13 amino acids. Between the trimmed V and J ends, which lost 6 bases and 3 bases, there was a span of 9 bases. Per germline, CDR1 MNHEY and CDR2 SVGAGI. CDR3 region: CASSGQINQPQHF. DNA of the CDR3: TGTGCCAGCAGCGGACAGATCAATCAGCCCCAGCATTTT.

The CDR3 DNA sequence: TGCGCCAGCACGGACAGGGGACACGAGCAGTACTTC. Its protein is CASTDRGHEQYF. The rearrangement joins TRBV5-1 to TRBJ2-7, with 9 bases identical to TRBD1. The CDR3 contains 12 residues. Unmatched junction bases numbered 3, after V lost 6 bases and J lost 5 bases. Germline V gene sequence: CDR1 SGHRS, CDR2 YFSETQ. The whole variable domain, filled in from reference TRBV5-1 and TRBJ2-7, reads KAGVTQTPRYLIKTRGQQVTLSCSPISGHRSVSWYQQTPGQGLQFLFEYFSETQRNKGNFPGRFSGRQFSNSRSEMNVSTLELGDSALYLCASTDRGHEQYFGPGTRLTVT.

V is TRBV18 and J is TRBJ1-2, with a possible D match to TRBD1 (5 bases). Per germline, CDR1 KGHSH and CDR2 LQKENI. With 6 bases removed from V and 4 bases from J, the gap between germline ends came to 18 bases. This CDR3 is built from 15 residues. CDR3 residues: CASSHDRITGYGYTF. CDR3 in DNA: TGTGCCAGCTCCCACGACAGAATAACCGGCTATGGCTACACCTTC. The variable domain in full, completed from reference TRBV18 and TRBJ1-2, reads NAGVMQNPRHLVRRRGQEARLRCSPMKGHSHVYWYRQLPEEGLKFMVYLQKENIIDESGMPKERFSAEFPKEGPSILRIQQVVRGDSAAYFCASSHDRITGYGYTFGSGTRLTVV.

The CDR3 protein is CASSQAHLDRDGYTF. CDR3 bases: TGCGCCAGCAGCCAAGCCCACCTGGACAGGGATGGCTACACCTTC. The rearrangement links TRBV4-1 to TRBJ1-2; 8 bases are shared with TRBD1. From germline, CDR1 is MGHRA and CDR2 YSYEKL. Germline trimming cut 1 base from V and 6 bases from J; bases unmatched to any gene: 7. The CDR3 has 15 residues.

The chain recombines TRBV18 with TRBJ2-7; a possible D gene is TRBD2 (6 bases). Deletions cut 2 bases from V and 0 bases from J, with 14 bases between. Germline assignment: CDR1 KGHSH and CDR2 LQKENI. The CDR3 consists of 16 residues. CDR3 bases: TGTGCCAGCTCACCAGCGGATAGCGGAAGCTCCTACGAGCAGTACTTC. Encoded protein: CASSPADSGSSYEQYF.

V is TRBV27 and J is TRBJ1-1; a weak D match, TRBD1 (6 bases). The germline V gene has CDR1 MNHEY and CDR2 SMNVEV (reference sequence). This CDR3 has 16 amino acids. Deletions cut 6 bases from V and 7 bases from J, with 24 bases between. CDR3 nucleotides: TGTGCCAGCAGCCGAGGACAGACCTATCGAGAGTATGAAGCTTTCTTT. This codes for CASSRGQTYREYEAFF.

The V call is TRBV5-4, the J call TRBJ2-1; D gene uncertain. V shed 1 base and J shed 5 bases, with 16 bases lying between them. CDR1 and CDR2 from the germline V gene are SGHNT and YYREEE (reference sequence). The CDR3 consists of 16 residues. The CDR3 coding sequence is TGTGCCAGCAGCTTGACCCCGCCGGTAAACCACAATGAGCAGTTCTTC. This encodes CASSLTPPVNHNEQFF.

The V and J genes are TRBV7-9 and TRBJ2-2; D ambiguous. The germline V gene has CDR1 SEHNR and CDR2 FQNEAQ (reference sequence). V dropped 5 bases and J dropped 5 bases, with 6 bases sitting between them. CDR3 length: 12 residues. The CDR3 reads CASSPYTGELFF. The CDR3 DNA sequence: TGTGCCAGCAGCCCCTATACCGGGGAGCTGTTTTTT.